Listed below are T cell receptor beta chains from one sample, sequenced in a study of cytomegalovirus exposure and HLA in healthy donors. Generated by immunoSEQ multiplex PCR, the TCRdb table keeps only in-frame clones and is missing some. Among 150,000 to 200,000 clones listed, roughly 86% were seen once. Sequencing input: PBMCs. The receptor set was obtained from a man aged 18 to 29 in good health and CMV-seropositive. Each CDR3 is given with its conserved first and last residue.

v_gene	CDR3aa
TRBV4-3	CASSQEANSGANVLTF
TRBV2	CASTKIRDKRYEQYF
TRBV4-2	CASSQDSERGPVRSGANVLTF
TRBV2	CASNRGIGSQPQHF
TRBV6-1	CASQRTAYEQYF
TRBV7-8	CASSLPGSYEQYF
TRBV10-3	CAISEEQETQYF
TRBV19	CATAGPTYNEQFF
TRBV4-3	CASSQGGRGSQETQYF
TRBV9	CASSAPGLVAGRTGELFF
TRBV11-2	CASSGGTGGYEQYF
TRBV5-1	CASSSPGQGGTEAFF
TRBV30	CGSDRGLEAFF
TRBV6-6	CASSAQGAFYEQYF
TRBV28	CASTSGVFGYTF
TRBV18	CASSPGTSGSDEQFF
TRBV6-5	CASSYHAGGDEQFF
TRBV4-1	CASSQPTAGGGRSWFF
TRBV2	CASSPDFNEQFF
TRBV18	CASAEAQGRVSPLHF
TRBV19	CASSITSGSGSYNEQFF
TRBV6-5	CASKRGQYEQYF
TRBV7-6	CASSLGTNFNTEAFF
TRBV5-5	CASAPSGTGAYEQYF
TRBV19	CASSIGTGMRNQPQHF
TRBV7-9	CASSYLRGQGGTGELFF
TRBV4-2	CASSHPPGTSNTEAFF
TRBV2	CASSGRDRRNYGYTF
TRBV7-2	CASSSKDSRDYGYTF
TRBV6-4	CASSDGQGLGYTF
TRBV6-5	CASTQGARTGELFF
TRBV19	CASSRYLKGAYNEQFF
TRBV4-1	CASSPAGVSEKLFF
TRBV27	CASSFAGNSYEQYF
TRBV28	CASSFFSGEYQETQYF
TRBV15	CATSTTGVNTEAFF
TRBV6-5	CASSYSWAGGYNEQFF
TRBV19	CASSNRDSRAF
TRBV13	CASSQGLRNNEQFF
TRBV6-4	CASSEVRGTEAFF
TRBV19	CASSTEKSPYGYTF
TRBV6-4	CASSDSSGGATDTQYF